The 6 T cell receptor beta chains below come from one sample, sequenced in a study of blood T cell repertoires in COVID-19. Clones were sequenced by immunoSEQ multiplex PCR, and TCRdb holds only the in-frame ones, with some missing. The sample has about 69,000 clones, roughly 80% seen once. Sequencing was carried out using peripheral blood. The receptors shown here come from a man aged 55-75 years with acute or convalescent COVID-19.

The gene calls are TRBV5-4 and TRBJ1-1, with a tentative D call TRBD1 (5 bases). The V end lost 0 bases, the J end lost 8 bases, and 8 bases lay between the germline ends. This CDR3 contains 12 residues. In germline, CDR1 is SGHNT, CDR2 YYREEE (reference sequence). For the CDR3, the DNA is TGTGCCAGCAGCTTGGCCAACAGGGAAGCTTTCTTT. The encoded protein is CASSLANREAFF.

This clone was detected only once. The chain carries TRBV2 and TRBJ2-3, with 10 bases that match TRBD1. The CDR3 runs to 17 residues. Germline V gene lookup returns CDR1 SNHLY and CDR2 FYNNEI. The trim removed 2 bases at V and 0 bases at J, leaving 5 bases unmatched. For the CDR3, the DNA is TGTGCCAGCAGTGAATTGGGGACAGGGGCTAGCACAGATACGCAGTATTTT. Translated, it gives CASSELGTGASTDTQYF.

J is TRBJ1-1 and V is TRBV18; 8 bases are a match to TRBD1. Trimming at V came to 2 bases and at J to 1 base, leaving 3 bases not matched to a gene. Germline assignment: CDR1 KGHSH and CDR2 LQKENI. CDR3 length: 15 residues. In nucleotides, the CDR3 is TGTGCCAGCTCACCAACCGGGACAGGGAACACTGAAGCTTTCTTT. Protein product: CASSPTGTGNTEAFF. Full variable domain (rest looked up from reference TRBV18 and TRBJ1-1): NAGVMQNPRHLVRRRGQEARLRCSPMKGHSHVYWYRQLPEEGLKFMVYLQKENIIDESGMPKERFSAEFPKEGPSILRIQQVVRGDSAAYFCASSPTGTGNTEAFFGQGTRLTVV.

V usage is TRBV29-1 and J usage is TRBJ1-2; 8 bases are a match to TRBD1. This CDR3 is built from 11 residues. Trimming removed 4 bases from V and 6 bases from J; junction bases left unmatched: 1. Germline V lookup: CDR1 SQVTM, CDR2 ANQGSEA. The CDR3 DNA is TGCAGCGTTGGACAGGGGAATGGCTACACCTTC. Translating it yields CSVGQGNGYTF.

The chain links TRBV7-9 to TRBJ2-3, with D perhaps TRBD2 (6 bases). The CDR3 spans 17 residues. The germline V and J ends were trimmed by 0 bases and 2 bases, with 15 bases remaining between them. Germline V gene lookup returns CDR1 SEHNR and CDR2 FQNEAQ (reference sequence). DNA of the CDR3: TGTGCCAGCAGCTTAGCGGCTAGCGCCCAAAACACAGATACGCAGTATTTT. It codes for CASSLAASAQNTDTQYF. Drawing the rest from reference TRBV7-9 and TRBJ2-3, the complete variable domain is DTGVSQNPRHKITKRGQNVTFRCDPISEHNRLYWYRQTLGQGPEFLTYFQNEAQLEKSRLLSDRFSAERPKGSFSTLEIQRTEQGDSAMYLCASSLAASAQNTDTQYFGPGTRLTVL.

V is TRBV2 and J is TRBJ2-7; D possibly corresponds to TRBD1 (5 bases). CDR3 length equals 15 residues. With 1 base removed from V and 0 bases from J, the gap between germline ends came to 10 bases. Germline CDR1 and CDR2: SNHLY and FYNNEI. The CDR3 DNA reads TGTGCCAGCAGTGAAGAACAGGTCAGCTCCTACGAGCAGTACTTC. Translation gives CASSEEQVSSYEQYF.